This entry features one T cell receptor (beta chain) sequence. The length of the CDR3 is 15 residues. Produced via immunoSEQ multiplex PCR; TCRdb's table is partial and in-frame only. The sample has fewer than 250,000 clones, 88% seen once. This sample is part of a study of blood T cell repertoires in COVID-19. Study information: The cDNA or gDNA used as material had been derived from T cells, B-cell-depleted T cells, or PBMCs.

The source material was peripheral blood. This receptor was taken from a woman aged 55-69 years with acute or convalescent COVID-19. The chain links TRBV21-1 to TRBJ1-1; TRBD1, the table's D call, was not compared with the DNA. TRBV21-1 is classified as a pseudogene. The CDR3 here is CASSKGDRGRAGAFF. The DNA of the CDR3 is TGTGCCAGCAGCAAGGGGGACAGGGGAAGGGCTGGAGCTTTCTTT.